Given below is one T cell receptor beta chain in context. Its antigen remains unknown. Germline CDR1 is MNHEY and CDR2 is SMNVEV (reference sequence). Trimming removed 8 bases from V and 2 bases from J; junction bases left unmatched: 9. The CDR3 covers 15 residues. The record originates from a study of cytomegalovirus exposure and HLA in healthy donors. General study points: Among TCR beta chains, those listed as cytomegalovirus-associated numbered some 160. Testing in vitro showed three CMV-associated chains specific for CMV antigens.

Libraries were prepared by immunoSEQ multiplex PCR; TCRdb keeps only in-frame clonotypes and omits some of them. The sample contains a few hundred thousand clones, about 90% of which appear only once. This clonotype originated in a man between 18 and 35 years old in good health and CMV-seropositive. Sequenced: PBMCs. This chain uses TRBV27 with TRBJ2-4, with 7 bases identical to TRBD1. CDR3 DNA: TGTGCCAGCCCTACCAGGGGGTTAACCAAAAACATTCAGTACTTC. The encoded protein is CASPTRGLTKNIQYF.